Below, 30 T cell receptor beta chains from the same sample are listed, as sequenced in a study of radiation and T cells in renal cell carcinoma. This sample's time point: baseline pretreatment blood. Treatment meaning: 15 Gy SBRT to primary tumor, nephrectomy 4 weeks later. TCRdb keeps only in-frame clones here, not all; method: immunoSEQ multiplex PCR. The sample lists about 150,000 clones, about nine tenths seen once, with roughly 4.1% in the top ten. The material sequenced was blood, taken from a patient whose treatment included radiotherapy and nephrectomy. The receptor set was obtained from a woman in her 70s with renal cell carcinoma.

The CDR3 protein is CASSTGYYEQYF. CDR3 in DNA: TGTGCCAGCAGCACAGGGTACTACGAGCAGTACTTC. The chain is built from TRBV7-9 and TRBJ2-7, with a tentative D call TRBD1 (6 bases). Between the trimmed V and J ends, which lost 5 bases and 3 bases, there was a span of 8 bases. Germline lookup yields CDR1 SEHNR and CDR2 FQNEAQ (reference sequence). CDR3 length: 12 amino acids.

This clone came up once. The chain links TRBV9 to TRBJ2-7; 9 bases line up with TRBD1. This CDR3 comprises 14 residues. The trim removed 2 bases at V and 3 bases at J, leaving 3 bases unmatched. CDR1 is SGDLS, CDR2 YYNGEE, per germline. CDR3 protein: CASSVRGQGYEQYF. The CDR3 DNA reads as TGTGCCAGCAGCGTCAGGGGACAGGGCTACGAGCAGTACTTC.

CDR3 in DNA: TGTGCCAGCAGGGAGGGTAGCGCCGATTCACCCCTCCACTTT. This encodes CASREGSADSPLHF. The chain uses TRBV2 and TRBJ1-6; D remains ambiguous. CDR3 length: 14 amino acids. Trimming removed 6 bases at V and 8 bases at J, with 14 bases between. Looked up from germline, CDR1 is SNHLY and CDR2 is FYNNEI. Combining the CDR3 with reference TRBV2 and TRBJ1-6 gives the whole variable domain EPEVTQTPSHQVTQMGQEVILRCVPISNHLYFYWYRQILGQKVEFLVSFYNNEISEKSEIFDDQFSVERPDGSNFTLKIRSTKLEDSAMYFCASREGSADSPLHFGNGTRLTVT.

CDR3 protein: CASSVAASGGLYEQYF. The CDR3 nucleotides are TGTGCCAGCAGCGTAGCGGCTAGCGGGGGTCTTTACGAGCAGTACTTC. The chain has TRBV9 and TRBJ2-7; 10 bases align to TRBD2. Germline loops: CDR1 SGDLS, CDR2 YYNGEE. The CDR3 is made up of 16 amino acids. V lost 0 bases and J lost 4; bases outside the gene matches: 7.

This clone qualifies as medium-sized. V usage is TRBV6-5 and J usage is TRBJ2-1; D may be TRBD2 (5 bases). The CDR3 loop spans 13 amino acids. The V end was cut by 0 bases, the J end by 8 bases, with 8 bases between. Germline CDR1 MNHEY, CDR2 SVGAGI. CDR3 in amino acids: CASSYSSGHEQFF. The CDR3 DNA reads TGTGCCAGCAGTTACTCGAGCGGACATGAGCAGTTCTTC.

The chain couples TRBV5-1 to TRBJ1-2; weak D call: TRBD1 (6 bases). Germline values: CDR1 SGHRS, CDR2 YFSETQ. The CDR3 is made up of 13 amino acids. V lost 0 bases to trimming and J lost 8 bases, with 11 bases between them. CDR3 sequence reads: CASSLAGQGGYTF. CDR3 DNA sequence: TGCGCCAGCAGCTTGGCAGGGCAGGGGGGCTACACCTTC. The complete variable domain, with remaining parts taken from reference TRBV5-1 and TRBJ1-2, reads KAGVTQTPRYLIKTRGQQVTLSCSPISGHRSVSWYQQTPGQGLQFLFEYFSETQRNKGNFPGRFSGRQFSNSRSEMNVSTLELGDSALYLCASSLAGQGGYTFGSGTRLTVV.

J is TRBJ2-1 and V is TRBV9, with a weak D call TRBD1 (5 bases). Per germline, CDR1 SGDLS and CDR2 YYNGEE. V was shortened by 4 bases and J by 8 bases, with 13 bases between the two germline ends. This CDR3 is 13 amino acids long. CDR3 in amino acids: CASSSGWSDEQFF. The CDR3 nucleotides read TGTGCCAGCAGCTCAGGGTGGAGCGATGAGCAGTTCTTC.

The chain is built from TRBV5-1 and TRBJ2-2, with D possibly being TRBD1 or TRBD2 (5 bases each). V lost 0 bases and J 6 bases, leaving 15 bases between the germline ends. CDR3 size: 16 residues. In germline, CDR1 is SGHRS, CDR2 YFSETQ. The CDR3 loop is CASSLENGRDPGELFF. In DNA, the CDR3 is TGCGCCAGCAGCTTGGAGAACGGCAGGGACCCCGGGGAGCTGTTTTTT. The full variable domain, completed using reference TRBV5-1 and TRBJ2-2, is KAGVTQTPRYLIKTRGQQVTLSCSPISGHRSVSWYQQTPGQGLQFLFEYFSETQRNKGNFPGRFSGRQFSNSRSEMNVSTLELGDSALYLCASSLENGRDPGELFFGEGSRLTVL.

The chain recombines TRBV11-3 with TRBJ2-2, with D possibly TRBD2 on 7 matching bases. The CDR3 is 15 amino acids. The V and J ends lost 6 bases and 2 bases respectively, with 13 bases between them. CDR1 and CDR2 (germline): SGHNT, YENEEA. In nucleotides, the CDR3 is TGTGCCAGCAGTCGGGGGGCTACCAACACCGGGGAGCTGTTTTTT. Its protein product is CASSRGATNTGELFF.

The chain carries TRBV6-1 and TRBJ2-7, with a tentative D call TRBD1 (7 bases). Between the trimmed V and J ends, which lost 6 bases and 4 bases, there was a span of 16 bases. The CDR3 is 14 amino acids. CDR1 MNHNS and CDR2 SASEGT come from the germline V gene. The CDR3 here is CASRRETGTYEQYF. CDR3 DNA sequence: TGTGCCAGCAGACGAGAGACAGGGACTTACGAGCAGTACTTC.

This rearrangement joins TRBV5-1 to TRBJ1-3; tentative D call: TRBD1 (6 bases). Trimming cost V 0 bases and J 2 bases, with 12 bases left between them. Germline lookup yields CDR1 SGHRS and CDR2 YFSETQ. The CDR3 has 16 residues. This chain's CDR3 is CASSLGRGEAGNTIYF. CDR3 sequence (DNA): TGCGCCAGCAGCTTGGGCAGGGGAGAAGCTGGAAACACCATATATTTT. The full variable domain, with the rest looked up from reference TRBV5-1 and TRBJ1-3, is KAGVTQTPRYLIKTRGQQVTLSCSPISGHRSVSWYQQTPGQGLQFLFEYFSETQRNKGNFPGRFSGRQFSNSRSEMNVSTLELGDSALYLCASSLGRGEAGNTIYFGEGSWLTVV.

This chain uses TRBV7-6 with TRBJ2-2; 8 nucleotides align to TRBD2. CDR3 length equals 14 residues. Germline V gene data show CDR1 as SGHVS and CDR2 as FNYEAQ. Trimming cost V 10 bases and J 5 bases; bases outside gene matches: 9. The DNA of the CDR3 is TGTGCCACCCAGGTCGGGGGGGCTACCGGGGAGCTGTTTTTT. This codes for CATQVGGATGELFF.

V gene TRBV11-2 combines with J gene TRBJ2-5, with 10 nucleotides matching TRBD1. This CDR3 comprises 16 residues. V shed 5 bases, J shed 5 bases, and the junction held 11 bases outside the gene matches. Germline CDR1 SGHAT, CDR2 FQNNGV. For the CDR3, the DNA is TGTGCCAGCAGCCCCCAGACAGGGGGCGGGGGGGAGACCCAGTACTTC. Amino acids: CASSPQTGGGGETQYF.

This clone was detected only once. The V gene is TRBV10-2, the J gene TRBJ2-7; D uncertain. The V end lost 6 bases, the J end lost 4 bases, and 13 bases lay between the germline ends. The CDR3 consists of 13 residues. Per the germline V gene, CDR1 is WSHSY and CDR2 is SAAADI. CDR3 in amino acids: CASSPTPLYEQYF. The CDR3 DNA sequence: TGCGCCAGCAGCCCGACACCCCTTTACGAGCAGTACTTC.

In its sample, this clone was seen once. The chain employs TRBV7-2 and TRBJ1-1, with a tentative D call TRBD1 (6 bases). The CDR3 length is 14 residues. CDR1 and CDR2 from the germline V gene are SGHTA and FQGNSA. The ends were cut back, 1 base at V and 5 bases at J, with 11 bases in the middle. The CDR3 DNA reads TGTGCCAGCAGCTTAGGAGGGGGGCTAACTGAAGCTTTCTTT. This gives the protein CASSLGGGLTEAFF. Full variable domain (remainder filled in from reference TRBV7-2 and TRBJ1-1): GAGVSQSPSNKVTEKGKDVELRCDPISGHTALYWYRQSLGQGLEFLIYFQGNSAPDKSGLPSDRFSAERTGGSVSTLTIQRTQQEDSAVYLCASSLGGGLTEAFFGQGTRLTVV.

Only a few counts were recorded for this clone. The chain is built from TRBV30 and TRBJ1-1; D ambiguous. Trimming shortened V by 0 bases and J by 0 bases, and 11 bases separated the two germline ends. This CDR3 comprises 15 residues. Germline V gene data show CDR1 as GTSNPN and CDR2 as SVGIG (reference sequence). The CDR3 region is CAWSVPGSMNTEAFF. CDR3 DNA sequence: TGTGCCTGGAGTGTACCGGGGTCTATGAACACTGAAGCTTTCTTT.

This chain uses TRBV7-2 with TRBJ1-5; the D is unclear. Germline CDR1 reads SGHTA; CDR2 reads FQGNSA. The CDR3 loop spans 17 amino acids. V was trimmed by 2 bases and J by 0 bases, leaving 14 bases between them. The CDR3 reads CASSLKAPSPSNQPQHF. CDR3 DNA sequence: TGTGCCAGCAGCTTAAAGGCCCCTAGCCCTAGCAATCAGCCCCAGCATTTT. The complete variable domain, with remaining parts taken from reference TRBV7-2 and TRBJ1-5, reads GAGVSQSPSNKVTEKGKDVELRCDPISGHTALYWYRQSLGQGLEFLIYFQGNSAPDKSGLPSDRFSAERTGGSVSTLTIQRTQQEDSAVYLCASSLKAPSPSNQPQHFGDGTRLSIL.

V is TRBV14 and J is TRBJ2-4; 8 nucleotides agree with TRBD1. CDR1 and CDR2 (germline): SGHDN, FVKESK. The CDR3 sequence is 13 residues long. V dropped 5 bases and J dropped 11; count of bases not matched to a gene: 8. The CDR3 nucleotides read TGTGCCAGCAGCAACCGGGACAGGAGGGTTCAGTACTTC. Encoded protein: CASSNRDRRVQYF.

V gene TRBV6-1 combines with J gene TRBJ2-1, with D uncertain. CDR1 MNHNS and CDR2 SASEGT come from the germline V gene. V gave up 4 bases and J gave up 7 bases, with 2 bases separating them. This CDR3 contains 10 residues. The CDR3 loop reads CASSVNEQFF. The CDR3, as DNA: TGTGCCAGCAGTGTTAATGAGCAGTTCTTC.

On this clone: This sample includes further DNA sequences coding for the same CDR3. V is TRBV27 and J is TRBJ1-2; D possibly corresponds to TRBD1 (5 bases). The CDR3 length is 14 residues. Germline V CDR1 and CDR2: MNHEY, SMNVEV (reference sequence). V gave up 0 bases and J gave up 3 bases, with 8 bases separating them. DNA for the CDR3: TGTGCCAGCAGTTTATCGGGGACGGACTATGGCTACACCTTC. This sequence encodes CASSLSGTDYGYTF.

V usage is TRBV5-6 and J usage is TRBJ1-5, with 8 bases matching TRBD1. CDR3 length equals 16 residues. Losses at the gene ends were 2 bases for V and 1 base for J; bases not matched to a gene: 5. Germline V CDR1 and CDR2: SGHDT, YYEEEE. DNA for the CDR3: TGTGCCAGCAGCTTCGGCAGGGGGCGAAGCAATCAGCCCCAGCATTTT. Protein product: CASSFGRGRSNQPQHF.

The chain carries TRBV6-5 and TRBJ1-1, with D perhaps matching TRBD1 (6 bases). Trimming removed 7 bases from V and 5 bases from J, with 14 bases in between. This CDR3 comprises 13 residues. CDR1 is MNHEY and CDR2 is SVGAGI in the germline V gene. The CDR3 DNA reads as TGTGCCAGCAAGATGCCGGGGGCTACTGAAGCTTTCTTT. This codes for CASKMPGATEAFF.

Details on this clone: At one end, the junction sequence differs from germline, possibly due to a read error. This chain joins TRBV27 and TRBJ1-1; no reliable D call. The CDR3 has 15 amino acids. Germline V gene lookup returns CDR1 MNHEY and CDR2 SMNVEV (reference sequence). CDR3 DNA sequence: TGTGCCAGCAGTGGTACGGACCTTAACACCTTGAAGCTGGTCTTT. Translation gives CASSGTDLNTLKLVF.

This clone was recorded only once. The chain combines TRBV7-2 with TRBJ1-2, with D possibly being TRBD1 (5 bases). The germline CDR1 and CDR2 sequences are SGHTA and FQGNSA. V dropped 4 bases and J dropped 5 bases, with 17 bases sitting between them. The CDR3 extends over 15 amino acids. This chain's CDR3 is CASSSSPGTGYGYTF. The CDR3 nucleotides are TGTGCCAGCAGCTCGAGCCCAGGGACGGGGTATGGCTACACCTTC. The full variable domain, completed using reference TRBV7-2 and TRBJ1-2, is GAGVSQSPSNKVTEKGKDVELRCDPISGHTALYWYRQSLGQGLEFLIYFQGNSAPDKSGLPSDRFSAERTGGSVSTLTIQRTQQEDSAVYLCASSSSPGTGYGYTFGSGTRLTVV.

The chain joins TRBV14 to TRBJ1-6; no firm D call. The CDR3 runs 13 residues. V was pared by 1 base and J by 10 bases, with 8 bases between. From germline, CDR1 is SGHDN and CDR2 FVKESK. The CDR3 sequence is CASSQGGKSPLHF. The CDR3 DNA is TGTGCCAGCAGCCAAGGCGGGAAATCACCCCTCCACTTT.

This chain uses TRBV7-9 with TRBJ2-7; 9 bases align to TRBD1. Germline assignment: CDR1 SEHNR and CDR2 FQNEAQ (reference sequence). The CDR3 loop spans 14 amino acids. Trimming at V came to 4 bases and at J to 8 bases, leaving 9 bases not matched to a gene. The CDR3 DNA follows: TGTGCCAGCAGCTCACAGGGGGCTTCGCCCCAGCAGTACTTC. Its protein product is CASSSQGASPQQYF.

The V gene is TRBV7-8, the J gene TRBJ1-1; the D is unclear. The CDR3 is made up of 14 amino acids. V lost 0 bases and J 1 base, leaving 6 bases between the germline ends. Germline V gene data show CDR1 as SGHVS and CDR2 as FQNEAQ. Written as DNA, the CDR3 is TGTGCCAGCAGCTTAGCGGAGGCGAACACTGAAGCTTTCTTT. It codes for CASSLAEANTEAFF. Drawing the rest from reference TRBV7-8 and TRBJ1-1, the complete variable domain is GAGVSQSPRYKVAKRGQDVALRCDPISGHVSLFWYQQALGQGPEFLTYFQNEAQLDKSGLPSDRFFAERPEGSVSTLKIQRTQQEDSAVYLCASSLAEANTEAFFGQGTRLTVV.

The CDR3 reads CASSIRDSHLAFF. In DNA, the CDR3 is TGCGCCAGCAGCATCCGGGACAGCCACTTAGCTTTCTTT. This chain joins TRBV5-1 and TRBJ1-1; 7 bases line up with TRBD1. CDR3 length: 13 residues. The V gene end was trimmed by 4 bases and the J gene end by 10 bases; junction bases not matched to a gene: 10. Germline CDR1 is SGHRS and CDR2 is YFSETQ. Filled out from reference TRBV5-1 and TRBJ1-1, the complete variable domain reads KAGVTQTPRYLIKTRGQQVTLSCSPISGHRSVSWYQQTPGQGLQFLFEYFSETQRNKGNFPGRFSGRQFSNSRSEMNVSTLELGDSALYLCASSIRDSHLAFFGQGTRLTVV.

The chain joins TRBV30 to TRBJ1-2; maybe TRBD1 (5 bases). Germline CDR1 and CDR2: GTSNPN and SVGIG (reference sequence). Trimming left V 0 bases short and J 6 bases short, with 14 bases between. The CDR3 runs to 14 residues. CDR3 loop: CAWSVETELNGYTF. CDR3 coding DNA: TGTGCCTGGAGTGTGGAGACAGAACTTAATGGCTACACCTTC.

The chain recombines TRBV30 with TRBJ2-1; D assignment may be TRBD1 or TRBD2 (7 bases each). CDR1 and CDR2 from the germline V gene are GTSNPN and SVGIG (reference sequence). With 5 bases removed from V and 7 bases from J, the gap between germline ends came to 12 bases. The CDR3 has 12 amino acids. CDR3 protein: CAWGQGGNEQFF. CDR3 nucleotide sequence: TGTGCCTGGGGGCAGGGGGGGAATGAGCAGTTCTTC.